This T cell receptor beta chain was found in a study of cytomegalovirus exposure and HLA in healthy donors. At the level of the study: There were 117 million unique TCR beta sequences, drawn from some 180 million T cells, in an earlier analysis.

These donors counted as nominally healthy when sampled, but unrecorded immune exposures were likely. Findings and limits, study-wide: Later on, an analysis tied 18,000 or so TCR beta sequences to HLA alleles at 0.05 false discovery rate. It was likely that a cluster of highly shared sequence variants was a sequencing artifact.

About this clone: Its antigen is undetermined.

The PCR ran on 60 Vbeta and 13 Jbeta primers. Libraries were prepared by immunoSEQ multiplex PCR; TCRdb keeps only in-frame clonotypes and omits some of them. The sample carries some 150,000 clones, roughly 82% recorded once. CDR3 length equals 17 residues. The V gene's germline CDR1 is SGDLS and CDR2 YYNGEE. V lost 4 bases and J lost 1; bases outside the gene matches: 13. Sequenced material: PBMCs. The receptor was derived from a man in his fifties in good health and CMV-seropositive. This chain joins TRBV9 and TRBJ1-1, with 7 bases identical to TRBD1. CDR3 in DNA: TGTGCCAGCAGCTCCCGGGACAGCAGGACTCGGAACACTGAAGCTTTCTTT. Its translation is CASSSRDSRTRNTEAFF.